The clone carrying this T cell receptor beta chain was observed at least ten times. As for time point: pre-sensitization, week 0. Treatment: therapeutic diphenylcyclopropenone sensitization with weekly scalp DPC. From the RACE reads, TCRdb called clonotypes with MiXCR, one entry per CDR3 protein. The table includes some 360,000 distinct CDR3 sequences, more than 4.5% detected once. These data are taken from a study of human T cells and chemical hapten exposure. The sample here was whole blood, taken in connection with sensitization to the hapten diphenylcyclopropenone (DPC). The TCR sequence derives from a woman in her forties or fifties with alopecia areata. Some clones in this sample may be carry-over from other donors' samples.

In nucleotides, the CDR3 is TGCGCCAGCAGGGAAACGGGGGTTTCCTACAATGAGCAGTTCTTC. Encoded protein: CASRETGVSYNEQFF. The rearrangement uses TRBV5-1 and TRBJ2-1, with a tentative D call TRBD2 (6 bases). Germline V gene lookup returns CDR1 SGHRS and CDR2 YFSETQ. This CDR3 spans 15 amino acids. Trimming took 5 bases from V and 1 from J, leaving 13 bases between them.